This T cell receptor beta chain emerged from a study of CD8+ T cells in alopecia areata. Study-level points and caveats: Possibly because of HLA-related factors, TCR sharing was less clear across patients than in mice.

The CDR3 covers 13 residues. Germline V gene lookup returns CDR1 FNHDT and CDR2 SITEND (reference sequence). Ten or more counts support this clone. Its antigen remains unknown. Gene labels here are mouse ones. Sequencing ends 4 residues short of the CDR3 end; the germline J gene provides the rest. cDNA prepared by RNA extraction and subsequent reverse transcription served as the template for sequencing. Clones were read by immunoSEQ multiplex PCR, and TCRdb kept only the in-frame ones, dropping some. The data show fewer than 9,500 clones, with none appearing a single time. Cells that came from pooled cutaneous lymph nodes were sorted using CD4, CD8alpha, NKG2D, NKG2ACE and other markers.

Sequenced material: CD8+ T cells sorted from a lymph node. The V gene is TRBV19, the J gene TRBJ2-5; TRBD1 is a possible D gene (5 bases). The source is a C3H/HeJ mouse with alopecia areata. The strain's MHC: H2-k. The part of the CDR3 DNA that was read is TGTGCCAGCAGTATCTCAGGGATGGAC. Its translation is CASSISGMD. The CDR3, in full, reads CASSISGMDTQYF.